This record concerns one T cell receptor (beta chain) sequence. Version v3.0 of the immunoSEQ assay was performed at survey level. Data came from immunoSEQ multiplex PCR; TCRdb stores just in-frame clones and leaves some out. The table has roughly 13,000 clones, around 77% seen once. This sample was taken from a study of long-term antiretroviral therapy in people with HIV. Germline V gene lookup returns CDR1 SQVTM and CDR2 ANQGSEA. There are 14 residues in the CDR3. J lost 6 bases, V lost 6 bases, and 8 bases had no gene match. The input for sequencing was unsorted PBMCs, taken 1.3 years after starting antiretroviral therapy. The origin of this receptor is a woman aged 18 to 35 with HIV. V gene TRBV29-1 combines with J gene TRBJ2-3, with 11 positions matching TRBD2. CDR3: CSVGVAGGQDTQYF. CDR3 nucleotides: TGCAGCGTCGGCGTAGCGGGGGGGCAGGATACGCAGTATTTT.